The next 15 T cell receptor beta chains were all read from a single sample in a study of high-grade serous ovarian cancer treatment subgroups listed by TCRdb under 2021. The protocol used for the library was the immunoSEQ multiplex PCR assay. The immuneACCESS repertoire file appears here via TCRdb, limited to in-frame rearrangements. These files lack a portion of the clones; in checked studies, under half of the deficit traces to unresolved V genes, and the cause of the others is not known. Within this sample are about 16,000 clones, with under 85% of them counted one time only. Jointly, the top ten make up 3.5% to 5% of the sample. Tumor samples were collected prior to definitive surgery or chemotherapy. The sample was tumor tissue. The origin of the receptors is a human donor with high-grade serous ovarian cancer.

The V and J genes are TRBV4-3 and TRBJ1-6; maybe TRBD1 (6 bases). This CDR3 comprises 15 residues. Germline lookup yields CDR1 LGHNA and CDR2 YSLEER. V was clipped by 0 bases and J by 3 bases, with 6 bases between them. The CDR3, as DNA: TGCGCCAGCAGCCAAGACAGGGGCTATAATTCACCCCTCCACTTT. Amino acids: CASSQDRGYNSPLHF.

The chain recombines TRBV6-6 with TRBJ2-3, with 7 nucleotides matching TRBD1. Germline V gene sequence: CDR1 MNHNY, CDR2 SVGAGI (reference sequence). V shed 6 bases, J shed 3 bases, and the junction held 12 bases outside the gene matches. The CDR3 sequence is 16 residues long. The CDR3 sequence is CASRPRQGSLTDTQYF. The CDR3 DNA is TGTGCCAGCAGGCCTAGACAGGGCTCTCTAACAGATACGCAGTATTTT.

This clone was seen only a few times. This chain connects TRBV28 to TRBJ1-5; D remains unclear. V lost 2 bases to trimming and J lost 6 bases, with 8 bases between them. Germline V gene sequence: CDR1 MDHEN, CDR2 SYDVKM. The CDR3 covers 13 residues. In DNA, the CDR3 is TGTGCCAGCAGTTTACGAGGGAGTCAGCCCCAGCATTTT. Translation: CASSLRGSQPQHF. Full variable domain (missing parts from reference TRBV28 and TRBJ1-5): DVKVTQSSRYLVKRTGEKVFLECVQDMDHENMFWYRQDPGLGLRLIYFSYDVKMKEKGDIPEGYSVSREKKERFSLILESASTNQTSMYLCASSLRGSQPQHFGDGTRLSIL.

The chain is built from TRBV7-9 and TRBJ1-1, with D maybe TRBD1 (5 bases). The CDR3 contains 13 residues. The V end was cut by 4 bases, the J end by 7 bases, with 13 bases between. In germline, CDR1 is SEHNR, CDR2 FQNEAQ (reference sequence). The chain's CDR3 is CASSWQGGYEAFF. As DNA, the CDR3 is TGTGCCAGCAGCTGGCAGGGAGGGTATGAAGCTTTCTTT.

The chain links TRBV5-5 to TRBJ2-1; no definite D call. Germline CDR1 SGHKS, CDR2 YYEKEE (reference sequence). The CDR3 extends over 16 amino acids. Trimming took off 4 bases at V and 0 bases at J, with 14 bases between the two ends. This CDR3 is CASSPDTPSSYNEQFF. The CDR3 coding sequence is TGTGCCAGCAGCCCCGATACACCGAGCTCCTACAATGAGCAGTTCTTC. Using reference TRBV5-5 and TRBJ2-1 for the parts outside the CDR3, the full variable domain is DAGVTQSPTHLIKTRGQQVTLRCSPISGHKSVSWYQQVLGQGPQFIFQYYEKEERGRGNFPDRFSARQFPNYSSELNVNALLLGDSALYLCASSPDTPSSYNEQFFGPGTRLTVL.

This clone was seen more than once but under ten times. In DNA, the CDR3 is TGTGCCAGCAGTTTTCAAGACAGGGGTGAAGCTTTCTTT. As protein: CASSFQDRGEAFF. V and J are TRBV6-4 and TRBJ1-1; TRBD1 agrees at 8 bases. V lost 5 bases, J lost 7 bases, and 6 bases stayed unmatched. Germline V gene data show CDR1 as MRHNA and CDR2 as SNTAGT. The CDR3 has 13 amino acids.

Only a few counts were recorded for this clone. The gene calls are TRBV19 and TRBJ2-7; D might be TRBD1 or TRBD2, each matching 6 bases. Per the germline V gene, CDR1 is LNHDA and CDR2 is SQIVND (reference sequence). Trimming stripped 9 bases from V and 1 base from J, with 10 bases between. This CDR3 contains 12 residues. CDR3 sequence reads: CASGGQSYEQYF. The CDR3 DNA follows: TGTGCCAGCGGGGGACAATCCTACGAGCAGTACTTC.

This clone showed up just a few times. The V call is TRBV18, the J call TRBJ1-1; the D gene is possibly TRBD1 (6 bases). The CDR3 has 15 residues. The V end lost 0 bases, the J end lost 3 bases, and 11 bases lay between the germline ends. The germline V gene has CDR1 KGHSH and CDR2 LQKENI. CDR3 loop: CASSPPTGRDTEAFF. The CDR3 DNA reads as TGTGCCAGCTCACCACCCACAGGGAGGGACACTGAAGCTTTCTTT.

As concerns this clone: At one boundary the junction diverges from the germline segment, which might be a read error. V is TRBV7-7 and J is TRBJ2-3; TRBD2 matches at 11 bases. Germline V CDR1 and CDR2: SSHAT, FNYEAQ (reference sequence). CDR3 size: 19 residues. Here the CDR3 reads CASSSYPTTSGVSTDTQYF. CDR3 in DNA: TGTGCTAGCAGCTCTTATCCCACGACTAGCGGGGTTAGCACAGATACGCAGTATTTT. Looking up the rest from reference TRBV7-7 and TRBJ2-3 gives the full variable domain: GAGVSQSPRYKVTKRGQDVTLRCDPISSHATLYWYQQALGQGPEFLTYFNYEAQPDKSGLPSDRFSAERPEGSISTLTIQRTEQRDSAMYRCASSSYPTTSGVSTDTQYFGPGTRLTVL.

The J gene is TRBJ2-1, the V gene TRBV7-2; D gene uncertain. The V end lost 2 bases, the J end lost 2 bases, and 10 bases lay between the germline ends. CDR3 length: 15 residues. Germline CDR1 and CDR2: SGHTA and FQGNSA. The CDR3, as DNA: TGTGCCAGCAGCTTACAACACGCCACCTACAATGAGCAGTTCTTC. Residues: CASSLQHATYNEQFF.

The J gene is TRBJ2-7, the V gene TRBV9; 12 bases are shared with TRBD1. Germline CDR1 and CDR2: SGDLS and YYNGEE. The CDR3 covers 15 residues. The V and J ends lost 4 bases and 5 bases, in that order; junction bases with no gene match: 7. The CDR3 coding sequence is TGTGCCAGCAGCCCAGGGACAGGGGGCGCCCACGAGCAGTACTTC. This translates into CASSPGTGGAHEQYF.

The gene calls are TRBV9 and TRBJ2-2, with a possible D match to TRBD1 (5 bases). The CDR3 has 18 amino acids. V was clipped by 0 bases and J by 7 bases, with 22 bases between them. The V gene's germline CDR1 is SGDLS and CDR2 YYNGEE. CDR3: CASSVVSHGAATGGELFF. DNA of the CDR3: TGTGCCAGCAGCGTAGTGAGTCATGGGGCCGCCACCGGCGGGGAGCTGTTTTTT.

The genes are TRBV5-6 and TRBJ2-4, with 8 bases aligning to TRBD2. After removal of 4 bases from V and 5 bases from J, the junction contained 8 bases not matched to a gene. CDR3 length: 15 residues. Germline V gene sequence: CDR1 SGHDT, CDR2 YYEEEE. CDR3: CASSHRGGLENIQYF. CDR3 in DNA: TGTGCCAGCAGCCACCGGGGGGGGCTAGAAAACATTCAGTACTTC.

The V call is TRBV4-2, the J call TRBJ2-2; 10 positions agree with TRBD1. V lost 5 bases and J lost 3; bases outside the gene matches: 9. The germline V gene has CDR1 LGHNA and CDR2 YNFKEQ. This CDR3 is 17 amino acids long. The CDR3 sequence is CASSSPGGQGYTGELFF. The CDR3 coding sequence is TGTGCCAGCAGCTCCCCGGGGGGACAGGGGTACACCGGGGAGCTGTTTTTT.

This sequence joins TRBV15 and TRBJ2-3; 11 bases are shared with TRBD2. J lost 4 bases, V lost 0 bases, and 0 bases had no gene match. Germline V gene data show CDR1 as LNHNV and CDR2 as YYDKDF (reference sequence). There are 15 residues in the CDR3. The CDR3 bases are TGTGCCACCAGCAGAGATAGCGGGGGGGCAGATACGCAGTATTTT. Its translation: CATSRDSGGADTQYF.